This T cell receptor beta chain was found in a study of PD-1 blockade in classical Hodgkin lymphoma. CDR1 is KGHSH and CDR2 is LQKENI in the germline V gene. CDR3 size: 15 residues. V lost 4 bases, J lost 4 bases, and 3 bases stayed unmatched. This table comes from immunoSEQ multiplex PCR, and its TCRdb copy is limited to in-frame clones, with some not included. The sample has 100,000 to 130,000 clones; 89% are singletons. Brentuximab vedotin exposure varied among the patients, all of whom had relapsed after autologous stem cell transplantation. This sequence originates from a human donor with classical Hodgkin lymphoma. This chain links TRBV18 with TRBJ2-6, with 8 bases fitting TRBD1. The sequencing here drew on peripheral blood mononuclear cells (PBMCs), taken before the second cycle of nivolumab. CDR3 residues: CASSRDRSGANVLTF. CDR3 bases: TGTGCCAGCTCACGGGACAGGTCAGGGGCCAACGTCCTGACTTTC.